A selection of T cell receptor beta chains follows, all from one sample in a study of T cell repertoires and HLA-DP antigens. The data were produced by immunoSEQ multiplex PCR, yet TCRdb's version contains in-frame clones alone and is incomplete. The repertoire holds 85,000 to 90,000 clones, with around 86% as singletons. Their recognized antigens are unknown. The sequenced material came from CD4+ T cells from PBMCs. These receptors came from a man aged 45-65 years in good health and CMV-seronegative. The CDR3 runs from the conserved cysteine through the conserved F or W. The order of the fields is V gene, CDR3 protein.

TRBV30	CAWSKGNQPQHF
TRBV7-2	CASTPQISGANVLTF
TRBV9	CASSVAGENEQFF
TRBV11-2	CASSLGENNEQFF
TRBV5-4	CASSIGTGGDEQFF
TRBV7-2	CASSLGSGIDSPLHF
TRBV28	CATGGRDTQYF
TRBV6-6	CASTKDRGGSPLHF
TRBV5-1	CASSSYRGPTRDTQYF
TRBV6-1	CASSVEAGINSPLHF
TRBV28	CASRTQRESSYEQYF
TRBV29-1	CSVEDAYGTGGYEQYF
TRBV5-5	CASSPPGGSQETQYF
TRBV18	CASSQETQYF
TRBV13	CASSLVDREGSPLHF
TRBV18	CASSPPWGVTEAFF
TRBV5-4	CASSPEPGNYGYTF